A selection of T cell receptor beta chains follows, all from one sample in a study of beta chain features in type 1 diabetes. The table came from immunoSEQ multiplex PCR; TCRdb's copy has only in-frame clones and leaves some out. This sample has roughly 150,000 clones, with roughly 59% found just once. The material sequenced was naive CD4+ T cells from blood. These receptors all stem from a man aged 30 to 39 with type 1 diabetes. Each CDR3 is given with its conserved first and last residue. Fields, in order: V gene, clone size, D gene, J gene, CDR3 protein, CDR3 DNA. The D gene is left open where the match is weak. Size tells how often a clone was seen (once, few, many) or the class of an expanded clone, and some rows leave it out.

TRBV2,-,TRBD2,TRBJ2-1,CASSLTSGGNNEQFF,TGTGCCAGCAGCCTCACTAGCGGGGGGAACAATGAGCAGTTCTTC
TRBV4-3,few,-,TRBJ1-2,CASSHRQNYGYTF,TGCGCCAGCAGCCACAGACAGAACTATGGCTACACCTTC
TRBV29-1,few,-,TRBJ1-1,CSVGSSNTEAFF,TGCAGCGTTGGCAGTAGCAACACTGAAGCTTTCTTT
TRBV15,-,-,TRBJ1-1,CATSRDGAGTEAFF,TGTGCCACCAGCAGAGATGGGGCAGGCACTGAAGCTTTCTTT
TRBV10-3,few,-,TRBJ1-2,CAISADGGGYTF,TGTGCCATCAGTGCCGACGGGGGAGGCTACACCTTC
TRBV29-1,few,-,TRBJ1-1,CSFRIHTEAFF,TGCAGCTTCCGAATCCACACTGAAGCTTTCTTT
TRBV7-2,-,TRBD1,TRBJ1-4,CASSDWTGEKLFF,TGTGCCAGCAGCGATTGGACAGGAGAAAAACTGTTTTTT
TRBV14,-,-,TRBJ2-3,CASSQDLRTDTQYF,TGTGCCAGCAGCCAAGACCTTCGCACAGATACGCAGTATTTT
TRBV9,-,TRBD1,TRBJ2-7,CASSGIPTGAYEQYF,TGTGCCAGCAGCGGAATTCCGACAGGGGCCTACGAGCAGTACTTC
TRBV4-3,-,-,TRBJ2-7,CASSQGTGTVAYEQYF,TGCGCCAGCAGCCAGGGAACCGGGACTGTTGCCTACGAGCAGTACTTC
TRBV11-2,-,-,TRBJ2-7,CASSLRQLYEQYF,TGTGCCAGCAGCTTAAGACAGTTATACGAGCAGTACTTC
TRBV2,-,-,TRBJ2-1,CASSEQGWQFF,TGTGCCAGCAGTGAGCAGGGCTGGCAGTTCTTC
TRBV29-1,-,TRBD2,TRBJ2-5,CSVDSGGAGETQYF,TGCAGCGTTGACTCGGGGGGGGCTGGAGAGACCCAGTACTTC
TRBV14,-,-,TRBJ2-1,CASSQDLGGPYNEQFF,TGTGCCAGCAGCCAAGATTTAGGGGGGCCTTACAATGAGCAGTTCTTC
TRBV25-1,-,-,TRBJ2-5,CASSEYRGEGETQYF,TGTGCCAGCAGTGAATATAGGGGGGAAGGGGAGACCCAGTACTTC
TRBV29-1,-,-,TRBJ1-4,CSVESYEKLFF,TGCAGCGTTGAATCTTATGAAAAACTGTTTTTT
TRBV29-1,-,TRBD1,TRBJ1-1,CSVSGQGAVFDTEAFF,TGCAGCGTCTCGGGACAGGGGGCAGTTTTTGACACTGAAGCTTTCTTT
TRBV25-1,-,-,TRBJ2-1,CASSGPPEKSYNEQFF,TGTGCCAGCAGTGGGCCGCCAGAGAAGTCCTACAATGAGCAGTTCTTC
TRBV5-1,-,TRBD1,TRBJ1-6,CASSLGTGWLIPLHF,TGCGCCAGCAGCTTGGGGACAGGTTGGCTTATACCCCTCCACTTT
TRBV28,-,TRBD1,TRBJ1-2,CASATSTGNGGYTF,TGTGCCAGCGCAACTTCGACAGGGAATGGTGGCTACACCTTC
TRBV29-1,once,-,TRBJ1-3,CSVGVSSGNTIYF,TGCAGCGTTGGTGTCAGCTCTGGAAACACCATATATTTT
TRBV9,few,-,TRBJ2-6,CASSVEQSKANVLTF,TGTGCCAGCAGCGTAGAACAGTCTAAAGCCAACGTCCTGACTTTC
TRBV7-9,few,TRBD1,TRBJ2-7,CASSRTGVYEQYF,TGTGCCAGCAGTCGGACAGGGGTTTACGAGCAGTACTTC
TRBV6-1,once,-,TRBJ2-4,CASSESGQAKNIQYF,TGTGCCAGCAGTGAAAGTGGACAAGCCAAAAACATTCAGTACTTC
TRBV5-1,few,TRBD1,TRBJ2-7,CASRTAGTESYEQYF,TGCGCCAGCAGAACAGCCGGGACAGAATCCTACGAGCAGTACTTC
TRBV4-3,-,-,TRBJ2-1,CASSQAGLLSYNEQFF,TGCGCCAGCAGCCAAGCAGGACTTCTCTCCTACAATGAGCAGTTCTTC
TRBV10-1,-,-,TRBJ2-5,CASSESARGTQYF,TGCGCCAGCAGTGAGTCGGCCAGGGGGACCCAGTACTTC
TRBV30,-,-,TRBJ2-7,CAWRSGSWPYEQYF,TGTGCCTGGAGGTCAGGTAGTTGGCCCTACGAGCAGTACTTC
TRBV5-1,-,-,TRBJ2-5,CASSLEGKAEWRQETQYF,TGCGCCAGCAGCTTGGAGGGGAAGGCAGAATGGAGGCAAGAGACCCAGTACTTC
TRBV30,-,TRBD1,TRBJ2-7,CACQSGGYEQYF,TGTGCCTGCCAGTCAGGGGGTTACGAGCAGTACTTC
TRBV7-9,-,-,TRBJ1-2,CASNINYGYTF,TGTGCCAGCAACATAAACTATGGCTACACCTTC
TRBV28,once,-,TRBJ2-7,CASSIGSSYEQYF,TGTGCCAGCAGCATCGGCAGCTCCTACGAGCAGTACTTC
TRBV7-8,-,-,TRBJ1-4,CASSLVGRSDEKLFF,TGTGCCAGCAGCTTAGTCGGGAGATCGGATGAAAAACTGTTTTTT
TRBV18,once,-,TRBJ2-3,CASSPRLELSTDTQYF,TGTGCCAGCTCACCACGGTTAGAGTTGTCGACAGATACGCAGTATTTT
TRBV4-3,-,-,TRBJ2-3,CASSQDATYSTDTQYF,TGCGCCAGCAGCCAAGACGCTACCTATAGCACAGATACGCAGTATTTT
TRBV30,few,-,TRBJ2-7,CAWSTGRRTDSYEQYF,TGTGCCTGGAGTACTGGTCGCCGGACAGATTCCTACGAGCAGTACTTC
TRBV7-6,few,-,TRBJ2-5,CASSFGMEKTQYF,TGTGCCAGCAGCTTCGGGATGGAGAAGACCCAGTACTTC
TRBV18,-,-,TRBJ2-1,CASSPMRDSYNEQFF,TGTGCCAGCTCACCGATGCGGGACTCCTACAATGAGCAGTTCTTC
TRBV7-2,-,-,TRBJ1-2,CASSLAQGQTYGYTF,TGTGCCAGCAGCTTAGCGCAAGGACAGACCTATGGCTACACCTTC
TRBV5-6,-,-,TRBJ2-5,CASSRQHSQETQYF,TGTGCCAGCAGCCGTCAGCACAGCCAAGAGACCCAGTACTTC
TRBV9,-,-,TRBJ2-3,CASSVDQGITDTQYF,TGTGCCAGCAGCGTAGATCAGGGGATCACAGATACGCAGTATTTT
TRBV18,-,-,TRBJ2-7,CASSPGGVHEQYF,TGTGCCAGCTCACCAGGAGGGGTCCACGAGCAGTACTTC
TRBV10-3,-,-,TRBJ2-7,CAISWGGDYEQYF,TGTGCCATCAGCTGGGGCGGAGACTACGAGCAGTACTTC
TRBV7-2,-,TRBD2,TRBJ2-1,CASSLTAGPQFF,TGTGCCAGCAGCTTAACAGCGGGGCCCCAGTTCTTC
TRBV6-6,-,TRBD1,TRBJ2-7,CASSFGTGTIYEQYF,TGTGCCAGCAGCTTCGGGACAGGGACTATCTACGAGCAGTACTTC
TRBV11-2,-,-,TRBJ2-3,CASSLGGSTDTQYF,TGTGCCAGCAGCTTAGGCGGCAGCACAGATACGCAGTATTTT
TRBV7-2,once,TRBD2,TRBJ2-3,CASSRRPGTSGGPDTQYF,TGTGCCAGCAGCAGAAGACCCGGGACTAGCGGGGGGCCAGATACGCAGTATTTT
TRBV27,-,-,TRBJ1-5,CASSLSVAGQPQHF,TGTGCCAGCAGTTTATCGGTGGCGGGTCAGCCCCAGCATTTT